This passage covers 25 T cell receptor beta chains from one sample sequenced in a study of Graves' ophthalmopathy and Graves' hyperthyroidism. Amplification from RNA transcripts yielded the TCR beta CDR3 regions. Second-round multiplex PCR came after first-round RT-PCR with HTBI primers. MiXCR, run by TCRdb on the multiplex PCR reads, gives a single entry per CDR3 protein. Here the sample spans some 750,000 distinct CDR3 sequences, 40% being singletons. Specimen: peripheral blood. The source is an adult man with Graves' ophthalmopathy.

Only a few counts were recorded for this clonotype. The CDR3 coding sequence is TGTGCCACCAGCTGGGGACAGGGCCCTTTCTACGAGCAGTACTTC. The encoded protein is CATSWGQGPFYEQYF. The chain recombines TRBV15 with TRBJ2-7, with 9 positions matching TRBD1. Germline values: CDR1 LNHNV, CDR2 YYDKDF (reference sequence). This CDR3 spans 15 amino acids. V was pared by 5 bases and J by 3 bases, with 8 bases of the junction left unmatched.

A note on this clonotype: A much larger clone differs from this one at a single base, so this may be a read error. The chain recombines TRBV7-2 with TRBJ1-6; 8 bases map to TRBD1. Unmatched junction bases numbered 5, after V lost 5 bases and J lost 11 bases. CDR3 size: 13 residues. Germline CDR1 SGHTA, CDR2 FQGNSA. The CDR3 sequence: CASSPGGDPPLHF. CDR3 coding DNA: TGTGCCAGCAGCCCAGGGGGCGATCCACCCCTCCACTTT.

This clonotype has more than one count but fewer than ten. This sequence joins TRBV5-8 and TRBJ2-5; no clear D. The length of the CDR3 is 14 residues. Trimming cost V 2 bases and J 2 bases, with 10 bases left between them. CDR1 is SGHTS and CDR2 is YDEGEE in the germline V gene. The DNA of the CDR3 is TGTGCCAGCAGCTTCTTTGGAGTGCAAGAGACCCAGTACTTC. The encoded protein is CASSFFGVQETQYF.

The V gene is TRBV20-1, the J gene TRBJ2-2; D remains ambiguous. The CDR3 spans 13 residues. Germline CDR1 and CDR2: DFQATT and SNEGSKA (reference sequence). The V gene lost 1 base and the J gene lost 3 bases, with 6 bases spanning the gap. CDR3 sequence: CSARGDDTGELFF. The DNA for the CDR3 is TGCAGTGCTAGAGGGGATGACACCGGGGAGCTGTTTTTT.

For the CDR3, the DNA is TGCAGTGCTAGGGGGACAGGGCTAGATCAGCCCCAGCATTTT. Amino acids: CSARGTGLDQPQHF. The rearrangement joins TRBV20-1 to TRBJ1-5; 9 nucleotides align to TRBD1. The germline gives CDR1 DFQATT, CDR2 SNEGSKA (reference sequence). V was clipped by 3 bases and J by 5 bases; unmatched bases: 5. The CDR3 length is 14 residues.

This clonotype showed up many times. CDR3 protein: CASSGLGQNNSPLHF. The CDR3 bases are TGTGCCAGCAGCGGATTAGGACAGAATAATTCACCCCTCCACTTT. The J gene is TRBJ1-6, the V gene TRBV7-2; a possible D gene is TRBD1 (6 bases). V was trimmed by 5 bases and J by 5 bases, leaving 13 bases between them. The CDR3 is made up of 15 amino acids. From germline, CDR1 is SGHTA and CDR2 FQGNSA.

For this clonotype: A much larger clone lies a single base off, so this may be a read error. The chain joins TRBV10-3 to TRBJ2-2; D could derive from TRBD1 or TRBD2 (5 bases each). Germline loops: CDR1 ENHRY, CDR2 SYGVKD. This CDR3 contains 15 residues. Here the CDR3 reads CAIRGDGPNTGELLF. For the CDR3, the DNA is TGTGCCATCAGGGGGGACGGCCCGAACACCGGGGAGCTGCTTTTT.

There are many counts of this clonotype. The V call is TRBV14, the J call TRBJ1-6; D may be TRBD1 (5 bases). The germline gives CDR1 SGHDN, CDR2 FVKESK. V shed 9 bases and J shed 5 bases, with 17 bases lying between them. This CDR3 comprises 15 residues. The chain's CDR3 is CARPSRGVHNSPLHF. Here the CDR3 DNA reads TGTGCCAGACCCAGCCGAGGGGTGCATAATTCACCCCTCCACTTT.

As regards this clonotype: A much larger clone is a single base away; this may be a read error. V is TRBV15 and J is TRBJ2-7, with no clear D. The CDR3 consists of 14 residues. Per germline, CDR1 LNHNV and CDR2 YYDKDF (reference sequence). DNA for the CDR3: TGTGCCACCAGCAGAGAGGGCAGGAACTACAAGCAGTACTTC. Translated, it gives CATSREGRNYKQYF.

This clonotype was seen a handful of times. The chain links TRBV7-9 to TRBJ2-2, with D possibly TRBD2 on 6 matching bases. The CDR3 is 17 amino acids. V lost 6 bases, J lost 3 bases, and 20 bases lay in between. Germline loops: CDR1 SEHNR, CDR2 FQNEAQ (reference sequence). The CDR3 here is CASSFPPGWGDTGELFF. The CDR3 bases are TGTGCCAGCAGTTTCCCCCCGGGGTGGGGGGACACCGGGGAGCTGTTTTTT.

The V call is TRBV20-1, the J call TRBJ1-4; D gene ambiguous. The V gene's germline CDR1 is DFQATT and CDR2 SNEGSKA (reference sequence). The CDR3 extends over 14 amino acids. V lost 3 bases to trimming and J lost 5 bases, with 13 bases between them. CDR3 sequence reads: CSASEWGLNEKLFF. CDR3 nucleotides: TGCAGTGCTAGTGAATGGGGATTGAATGAAAAACTGTTTTTT.

The V and J genes are TRBV7-2 and TRBJ1-2; no clear D gene. Trimming stripped 5 bases from V and 4 bases from J, with 14 bases between. This CDR3 is 14 amino acids long. CDR1 and CDR2 (germline): SGHTA, FQGNSA. For the CDR3, the DNA is TGTGCCAGCAGCCAGAGTCCGGGAGGCTATGGCTACACCTTC. Its protein product is CASSQSPGGYGYTF. Full variable domain (missing parts from reference TRBV7-2 and TRBJ1-2): GAGVSQSPSNKVTEKGKDVELRCDPISGHTALYWYRQSLGQGLEFLIYFQGNSAPDKSGLPSDRFSAERTGGSVSTLTIQRTQQEDSAVYLCASSQSPGGYGYTFGSGTRLTVV.

This clonotype was picked up a small number of times. The chain joins TRBV5-1 to TRBJ1-4; D is ambiguous. Germline loops: CDR1 SGHRS, CDR2 YFSETQ. V was pared by 7 bases and J by 0 bases, with 7 bases between. The CDR3 consists of 13 residues. The CDR3 coding sequence is TGCGCCAGCGGGCGGACAACTAATGAAAAACTGTTTTTT. Translated, it gives CASGRTTNEKLFF.

The chain carries TRBV12-3 or TRBV12-4 and TRBJ1-6; no reliable D call. CDR3 length equals 13 residues. V lost 5 bases and J 10 bases, leaving 12 bases between the germline ends. CDR3 protein: CASSLKSRSPLHF. In DNA form, the CDR3 reads TGTGCCAGCAGTCTTAAAAGTAGGTCACCCCTCCACTTT.

This clonotype was found a few times. V is TRBV5-1 and J is TRBJ1-6; D ambiguous. V was shortened by 0 bases and J by 6 bases, with 13 bases between the two germline ends. The length of the CDR3 is 16 residues. The germline V gene has CDR1 SGHRS and CDR2 YFSETQ. The CDR3 is CASSLDISGFNSPLHF. CDR3 DNA sequence: TGCGCCAGCAGCTTGGATATCTCGGGATTTAATTCACCCCTCCACTTT.

The chain recombines TRBV12-3 or TRBV12-4 with TRBJ1-6, with TRBD1 matching 9 bases. CDR3 length equals 16 residues. With V trimmed by 2 bases and J by 6 bases, 5 bases remained unmatched. The CDR3, as DNA: TGTGCCAGCAGTTTACTACAGGGGGCTGGTAATTCACCCCTCCACTTT. Translating it yields CASSLLQGAGNSPLHF.

V usage is TRBV4-1 and J usage is TRBJ1-5; D might be TRBD1 (5 bases). V lost 5 bases and J 6 bases, leaving 20 bases between the germline ends. The germline V gene encodes CDR1 MGHRA and CDR2 YSYEKL. The CDR3 totals 16 residues. CDR3 residues: CASSSPGTPSGQPQHF. The CDR3 nucleotides read TGCGCCAGCAGCTCTCCCGGGACCCCATCAGGTCAGCCCCAGCATTTT.

This clonotype was observed a few times. The rearrangement links TRBV12-3 or TRBV12-4 to TRBJ1-1, with D maybe TRBD1 (5 bases). The germline V and J ends were trimmed by 3 bases and 4 bases, with 12 bases remaining between them. There are 14 residues in the CDR3. The CDR3 loop reads CASSFSGRSTEAFF. CDR3 DNA: TGTGCCAGCAGTTTTTCGGGGCGGAGCACTGAAGCTTTCTTT.

At least ten counts were recorded for this clonotype. The CDR3, as DNA: TGTGCCAGCACCCGTGGGTTGGACTATGGCTACACCTTC. This sequence encodes CASTRGLDYGYTF. The chain is built from TRBV9 and TRBJ1-2; D is unclear. Germline V CDR1 and CDR2: SGDLS, YYNGEE. Trimming left V 6 bases short and J 3 bases short, with 12 bases between. The CDR3 covers 13 residues.

The chain is built from TRBV7-9 and TRBJ2-7, with D tentatively TRBD2 (6 bases). Germline V lookup: CDR1 SEHNR, CDR2 FQNEAQ (reference sequence). V lost 5 bases and J lost 6, with 17 bases in between. The CDR3 has 14 residues. The chain's CDR3 is CASSPETGEVEQYF. The CDR3 DNA follows: TGTGCCAGCAGCCCCGAGACGGGAGAGGTCGAGCAGTACTTC.

In its sample, this clonotype was seen a few times. The chain combines TRBV25-1 with TRBJ1-2; D gene uncertain. CDR3 length equals 12 residues. CDR1 and CDR2 (germline): MGHDK, SYGVNS. V lost 5 bases and J lost 9, with 13 bases in between. CDR3 coding DNA: TGTGCCAGCAGTTTAGCCTGGGCTCGCTACACCTTC. Translated, it gives CASSLAWARYTF.

At least ten counts were recorded for this clonotype. DNA of the CDR3: TGTGCCAGCAGTGACGGCCCTCGGGTGACTGAAGCTTTCTTT. The encoded protein is CASSDGPRVTEAFF. The genes are TRBV2 and TRBJ1-1; D gene unclear. CDR3 length: 14 amino acids. The germline CDR1 and CDR2 sequences are SNHLY and FYNNEI. V lost 3 bases to trimming and J lost 5 bases, with 13 bases between them.

This chain links TRBV12-3 or TRBV12-4 with TRBJ2-1, with D perhaps matching TRBD2 (6 bases). The ends were cut back, 6 bases at V and 7 bases at J, with 13 bases in the middle. This CDR3 comprises 13 residues. CDR3 amino acids: CASSPSTRNEQFF. CDR3 in DNA: TGTGCCAGCAGCCCGTCGACTAGGAATGAGCAGTTCTTC.

V and J are TRBV7-9 and TRBJ2-6; TRBD1 matches 7 bases. Germline CDR1 reads SEHNR; CDR2 reads FQNEAQ (reference sequence). Trimming removed 4 bases from V and 0 bases from J; junction bases left unmatched: 6. This CDR3 is built from 17 residues. CDR3 in DNA: TGTGCCAGCAGCTCGGGACAGCGAAGCTCTGGGGCCAACGTCCTGACTTTC. It codes for CASSSGQRSSGANVLTF.

This clonotype appeared many times. The chain couples TRBV7-2 to TRBJ2-7; 9 bases align to TRBD2. From germline, CDR1 is SGHTA and CDR2 FQGNSA. This CDR3 spans 14 amino acids. V gave up 4 bases and J gave up 5 bases; unmatched junction bases: 6. The CDR3 bases are TGTGCCAGCAGCTACATAGCGGGAGCACACGAGCAGTACTTC. This translates into CASSYIAGAHEQYF.